This T cell receptor (beta chain) derives from a study of long-term antiretroviral therapy in people with HIV. Running of the v3.0 immunoSEQ assay took place at survey level. The repertoire was sequenced with immunoSEQ multiplex PCR; TCRdb's copy has only in-frame clones and lacks some. The repertoire holds 20,000 or so clones, with more than 75% as singletons. There are 16 residues in the CDR3. Germline V CDR1 and CDR2: MNHEY, SVGAGI. Trimming left V 3 bases short and J 5 bases short, with 19 bases between. The receptor comes from a man aged 40-49 years with HIV. The rearrangement joins TRBV6-5 to TRBJ2-5, with D maybe TRBD1 (5 bases). The sequences come from unsorted PBMCs, collected 0.5 years after starting antiretroviral therapy. CDR3 sequence: CASSYAADSYRETQYF. The DNA for the CDR3 is TGTGCCAGCAGTTATGCCGCCGACAGCTACCGCGAGACCCAGTACTTC.